This entry concerns a single TCR beta chain. What antigen it recognizes has not been identified. Within one base of it there is no much larger clone, and no base qualities were kept. One collaborating source in Seattle enrolled patients during active infection and followed them longitudinally through the course of disease. Whole blood was collected in K2EDTA tubes by collaborating institutions according to the institutions' own protocols. For TCRbeta analysis, collaborators shipped samples as frozen whole blood, isolated PBMCs, or DNA extracted from either of those sample types. TCRbeta CDR3 regions were amplified from genomic DNA using the immunoSEQ Assay, a bias-controlled multiplex PCR. As for the authors' bioinformatics: Within the assay, amplification of reference gene primers was used to estimate how many nucleated cells each sample contained. To quantify the absolute abundance of each unique TCRbeta CDR3 rearrangement, sequence reads were collapsed and filtered. For each sample, productive Simpson clonality was calculated as the square root of Simpson's diversity index across productive rearrangements. TCRdb obtained this table from immuneACCESS and retained in-frame rearrangements with V and J assigned. These tables miss some clones; where compared with another copy, unresolved V genes account for less than half of the shortfall, and the remainder is unexplained. V, J and clone size reflect that table, while D and trimming were determined from the DNA. The sample table holds some 230,000 clones, of which about 81% were seen once. Roughly 8% of the sample is in the top ten clones.

CDR1 and CDR2 (LGHNA, YNFKEQ) derive from the germline V gene. There are 17 amino acids in the CDR3, from cysteine to phenylalanine inclusive. CDR3 DNA is the only sequence kept; it has 51 bases, read in frame from the first base. The germline V end is reduced by 1 base and the J end by 3 bases; junction bases left unmatched: 10. The data originate from a study of blood T cell repertoires in COVID-19 (dated by TCRdb to the early 2020s). Concerning the study at large: Collaborator samples came from the United States, Italy and Spain and covered acute and convalescent phases of COVID-19. The repertoires were made available in a free public database intended to serve as a resource for research on the immune response to SARS-CoV-2. Sample metadata almost always included a de-identified subject ID, COVID-19 status, age in years and sex. Samples came from the ongoing ImmuneRACE study (first 160 participants) plus 1,254 subjects from 6 global collaborators. Where HLA class I and class II types were available, the types were taken from metadata supplied by the sample provider, not from assay-based typing. The material from the prospective study consisted of cDNA or gDNA derived from T cells, B-cell-depleted T cells, or PBMCs. The dataset comprised deeply sampled blood TCRbeta repertoires from subjects exposed to, actively infected with, or recovered from COVID-19.

On the study overall, not on this receptor specifically: How much clinical and demographic metadata was included differed by source and by participant, and the metadata was provided uncurated.

This TCR was recovered from a woman aged 80 or older with COVID-19, enrolled during active disease. Rearrangement joined TRBV4-2 to TRBJ1-1; 8 middle bases align to TRBD1. The sample consisted of peripheral blood. The CDR3 has the sequence CASSQVGQGHPDTEAFF. The nucleotide sequence reads as follows: TGTGCCAGCAGCCAAGTTGGACAGGGACATCCAGACACTGAAGCTTTCTTT.